This TCR beta chain was retrieved from a study of shared clonotypes between healthy human individuals. This CDR3 is built from 14 residues. Germline CDR1 reads SGHNT; CDR2 reads YYREEE (reference sequence). Trimming cost V 4 bases and J 1 base, with 11 bases left between them. The table came from immunoSEQ multiplex PCR; TCRdb's copy has only in-frame clones and leaves some out. The table lists 980,000 or so clones, 70% to 85% of them singletons, with approximately 1.5% in the top ten. Sequencing was carried out using memory CD4+ T cells sorted from blood. Described subset: CD45RA-negative fraction. This clonotype originated in a man in his late teens or twenties in good health. The chain has TRBV5-4 and TRBJ2-5; D gene ambiguous. Here the CDR3 reads CASSDARTQETQYF. In DNA form, the CDR3 reads TGTGCCAGCAGCGATGCGCGAACCCAAGAGACCCAGTACTTC.